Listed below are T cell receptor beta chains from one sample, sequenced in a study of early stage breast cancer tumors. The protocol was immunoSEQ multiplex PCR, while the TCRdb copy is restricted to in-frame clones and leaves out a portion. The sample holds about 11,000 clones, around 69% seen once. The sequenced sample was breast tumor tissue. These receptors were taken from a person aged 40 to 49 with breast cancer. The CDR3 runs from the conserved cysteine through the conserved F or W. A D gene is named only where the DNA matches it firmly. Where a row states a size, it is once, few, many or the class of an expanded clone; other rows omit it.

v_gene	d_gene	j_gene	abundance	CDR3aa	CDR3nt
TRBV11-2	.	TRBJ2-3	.	CASSSSFYTKRTQYF	TGTGCCAGCAGCTCCTCATTTTACACTAAGCGTACGCAGTATTTT
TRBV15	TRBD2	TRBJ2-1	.	CATRLQREGINEQFF	TGTGCCACCCGCCTTCAGCGGGAGGGTATCAATGAGCAGTTCTTC
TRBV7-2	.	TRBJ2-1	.	CASTPAAAWINEQFF	TGTGCCAGCACCCCAGCGGCTGCCTGGATAAATGAGCAGTTCTTC
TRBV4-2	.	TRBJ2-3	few	CASSQAGDTDTQYF	TGTGCCAGCAGCCAAGCGGGAGACACAGATACGCAGTATTTT
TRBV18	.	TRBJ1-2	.	CASSPSSGRNYGYTF	TGTGCCAGCTCACCGTCCAGTGGCCGGAACTATGGCTACACCTTC
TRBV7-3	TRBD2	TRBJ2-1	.	CASRPVAGAHNEQFF	TGTGCCAGCCGCCCTGTAGCGGGAGCACACAATGAGCAGTTCTTC
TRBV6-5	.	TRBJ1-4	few	CASRTISTNEKLFF	TGTGCCAGCAGGACAATATCAACTAATGAAAAACTGTTTTTT
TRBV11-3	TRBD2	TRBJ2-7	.	CASSTGLAYDYEQYF	TGTGCCAGCAGCACGGGACTAGCGTACGACTACGAGCAGTACTTC
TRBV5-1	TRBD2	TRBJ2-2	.	CASSLGSGSTGELFF	TGCGCCAGCAGCTTAGGTAGCGGGAGTACCGGGGAGCTGTTTTTT
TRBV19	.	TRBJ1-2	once	CASRRGTALEGYTF	TGTGCCAGTAGACGGGGGACCGCGCTAGAGGGCTACACCTTC
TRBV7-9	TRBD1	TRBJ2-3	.	CASSLFQGGASDTQYF	TGTGCCAGCAGCTTATTTCAAGGGGGCGCCTCAGATACGCAGTATTTT
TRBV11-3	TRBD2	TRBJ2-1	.	CASSLSGYNEQFF	TGTGCCAGCAGCCTTAGCGGGTACAATGAGCAGTTCTTC
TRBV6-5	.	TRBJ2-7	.	CASTSPYGGYEQYF	TGTGCCAGCACCTCCCCTTACGGGGGCTACGAGCAGTACTTC
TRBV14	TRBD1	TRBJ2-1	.	CASSQEVEGASSYNEQFF	TGTGCCAGCAGCCAAGAAGTCGAGGGGGCTAGCTCCTACAATGAGCAGTTCTTC
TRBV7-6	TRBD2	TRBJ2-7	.	CASSLGTSGSEQYF	TGTGCCAGCAGCTTAGGGACTAGCGGGAGCGAGCAGTACTTC
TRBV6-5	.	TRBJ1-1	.	CASSYLWATEAFF	TGTGCCAGCAGTTACCTGTGGGCGACTGAAGCTTTCTTT
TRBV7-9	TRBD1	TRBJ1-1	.	CASSLDRDSEAFF	TGTGCCAGCAGCTTAGACCGGGACAGTGAAGCTTTCTTT
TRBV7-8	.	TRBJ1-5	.	CASSPHRADQPQHF	TGTGCCAGCAGCCCGCACCGAGCCGATCAGCCCCAGCATTTT
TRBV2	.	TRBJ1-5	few	CASSVTREGPQHF	TGTGCCAGCAGCGTGACCCGAGAGGGTCCCCAGCATTTT
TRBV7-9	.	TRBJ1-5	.	CASSLRRNQPQHF	TGTGCCAGCAGCTTGAGGCGCAATCAGCCCCAGCATTTT
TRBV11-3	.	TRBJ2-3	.	CASSFSLGSTDTQYF	TGTGCCAGCAGCTTTAGCCTCGGGAGCACAGATACGCAGTATTTT
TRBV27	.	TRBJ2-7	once	CASSLGARRFYEQYF	TGTGCCAGCAGTTTGGGGGCTAGGCGATTCTACGAGCAGTACTTC
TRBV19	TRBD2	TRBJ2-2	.	CASSKGRARGNTNTGELFF	TGTGCCAGTAGTAAGGGGAGGGCTAGGGGAAACACGAACACCGGGGAGCTGTTTTTT
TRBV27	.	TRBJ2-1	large	CASKLPNSHEQFF	TGTGCCAGCAAACTTCCAAACTCGCATGAGCAGTTCTTC
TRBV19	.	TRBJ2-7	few	CASSDRSDEQYF	TGTGCCAGTTCAGACAGGAGCGACGAGCAGTACTTC
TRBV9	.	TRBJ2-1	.	CASSALGSYEQFF	TGTGCCAGCAGCGCTTTAGGGTCTTATGAGCAGTTCTTC
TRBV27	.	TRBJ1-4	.	CASRPTGPLNEKLFF	TGTGCCAGCAGACCGACAGGCCCGCTTAATGAAAAACTGTTTTTT
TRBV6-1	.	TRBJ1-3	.	CASGEISGNTIYF	TGTGCCAGCGGTGAGATCTCTGGAAACACCATATATTTT
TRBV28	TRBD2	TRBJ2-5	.	CASSRTSPGQETQYF	TGTGCCAGCAGTCGGACTAGCCCGGGACAAGAGACCCAGTACTTC
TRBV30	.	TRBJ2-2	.	CAWSRVTGELFF	TGTGCCTGGAGTAGGGTGACCGGGGAGCTGTTTTTT
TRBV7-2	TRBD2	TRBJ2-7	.	CASSLASGAPLEQYF	TGTGCCAGCAGCTTAGCGAGCGGGGCCCCTCTCGAGCAGTACTTC
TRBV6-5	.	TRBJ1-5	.	CASRGGRGPQHF	TGTGCCAGCAGGGGGGGCAGGGGGCCCCAGCATTTT
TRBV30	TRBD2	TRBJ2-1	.	CAWMSTGGPDEQFF	TGTGCCTGGATGTCGACGGGAGGGCCCGATGAGCAGTTCTTC
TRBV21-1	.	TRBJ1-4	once	CASSTLLQRKNEKLFF	TGTGCCAGCAGCACGCTCCTACAGCGGAAGAATGAAAAACTGTTTTTT
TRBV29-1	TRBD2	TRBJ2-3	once	CSVPGLAGVATQYF	TGCAGCGTCCCGGGACTAGCGGGAGTGGCTACGCAGTATTTT
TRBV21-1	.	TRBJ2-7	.	CASCNPGLAGGNYEQYF	TGTGCCAGCTGCAACCCGGGACTAGCGGGGGGGAACTACGAGCAGTACTTC
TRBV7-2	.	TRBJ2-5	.	CASKSALVAETQYF	TGTGCCAGCAAGTCCGCACTAGTTGCAGAGACCCAGTACTTC
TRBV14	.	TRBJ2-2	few	CASSLTPGTGELFF	TGTGCCAGCAGCCTAACCCCGGGGACCGGGGAGCTGTTTTTT
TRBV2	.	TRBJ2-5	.	CASTGGETQYF	TGTGCCAGCACCGGAGGGGAGACCCAGTACTTC
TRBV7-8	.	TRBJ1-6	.	CASSLSSQANNSPLHF	TGTGCCAGCAGCTTATCGAGTCAGGCCAATAATTCACCCCTCCACTTT
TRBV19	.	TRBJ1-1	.	CASTIPSLGRDTEAFF	TGTGCCAGTACCATCCCCTCGCTTGGCAGGGACACTGAAGCTTTCTTT
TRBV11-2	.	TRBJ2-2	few	CASRPGLSLGELFF	TGTGCCAGCAGGCCGGGACTCTCTCTCGGGGAGCTGTTTTTT
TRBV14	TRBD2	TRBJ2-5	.	CASSQVVAGETQYF	TGTGCCAGCAGCCAAGTGGTAGCGGGAGAGACCCAGTACTTC
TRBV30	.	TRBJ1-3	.	CAWRPGAGNTIYF	TGTGCCTGGAGGCCGGGAGCTGGAAACACCATATATTTT
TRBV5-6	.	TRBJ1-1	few	CASSPPRAVNTEAFF	TGTGCCAGCAGCCCACCTCGAGCGGTGAACACTGAAGCTTTCTTT
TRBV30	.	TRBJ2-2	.	CAWKRAGELFF	TGTGCCTGGAAGAGAGCCGGGGAGCTGTTTTTT
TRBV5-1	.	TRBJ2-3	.	CASSLAGYGGNTDTQYF	TGCGCCAGCAGCTTGGCGGGTTATGGCGGGAATACAGATACGCAGTATTTT
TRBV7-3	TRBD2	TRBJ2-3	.	CASSLGLGDTDTQYF	TGTGCCAGCAGCTTAGGACTAGGGGACACAGATACGCAGTATTTT
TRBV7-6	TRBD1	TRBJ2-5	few	CASSSGQGVVETQYF	TGTGCCAGCAGTTCAGGACAGGGGGTGGTGGAGACCCAGTACTTC
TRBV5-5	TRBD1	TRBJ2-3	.	CASSWAGTGADTQYF	TGTGCCAGCAGCTGGGCCGGGACAGGGGCCGATACGCAGTATTTT
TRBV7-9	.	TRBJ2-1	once	CASSLPDRALGTNEQFF	TGTGCCAGCAGCTTACCCGATCGGGCCCTGGGGACCAATGAGCAGTTCTTC
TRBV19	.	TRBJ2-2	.	CASSIEGRATGELFF	TGTGCCAGTAGTATAGAGGGCAGAGCCACCGGGGAGCTGTTTTTT